This paragraph covers one T cell receptor (beta chain) sequence. This record belongs to a study of T cell changes during pregnancy in multiple sclerosis. The V gene's germline CDR1 is SSHAT and CDR2 FNYEAQ (reference sequence). The CDR3 sequence is 17 residues long. The V gene end was trimmed by 0 bases and the J gene end by 7 bases; junction bases not matched to a gene: 7. The method was immunoSEQ multiplex PCR; TCRdb's version includes in-frame clones alone and lacks a portion of them. The profile shows under 30,000 clones, about 93% of them singletons. Here the sequenced sample was CD4+ T cells from peripheral blood mononuclear cells, taken after pregnancy. The receptor was derived from a female donor with multiple sclerosis, enrolled in a pregnancy study. The V gene is TRBV7-7, the J gene TRBJ2-2; 11 positions agree with TRBD2. The CDR3 DNA sequence: TGTGCCAGCAGCTTAGCCGGACTAGCGGGTCCGGGCGGGGAGCTGTTTTTT. This gives the protein CASSLAGLAGPGGELFF.